This TCR beta chain was retrieved from a study of blood T cell repertoires in COVID-19. Overall study: Sites in the United States, Italy and Spain provided acute and convalescent COVID-19 samples.

The germline V and J ends were trimmed by 4 bases and 5 bases, with 10 bases remaining between them. From germline, CDR1 is ENHRY and CDR2 SYGVKD. CDR3 size: 13 residues. Only in-frame clones appear in the TCRdb table, and some are missing; sequencing was by immunoSEQ multiplex PCR. The sample shows more than 200,000 clones, more than 85% of them seen only once. Recruited during active infection, patients (from Seattle) were subsequently followed longitudinally. Sequenced material: peripheral blood. The origin of this receptor is a woman aged 55-69 years with COVID-19, enrolled during active disease. The chain uses TRBV10-3 and TRBJ2-3; D might be TRBD1 (5 bases). The CDR3 spells CAISGRREDTQYF. In DNA form, the CDR3 reads TGTGCCATCAGTGGCCGCAGGGAAGATACGCAGTATTTT.